These 12 T cell receptor beta chains came from one sample sequenced in a study of cytomegalovirus exposure and HLA in healthy donors. The study ran its PCR with 60 Vbeta and 13 Jbeta primers. Generated by immunoSEQ multiplex PCR, the TCRdb table keeps only in-frame clones and is missing some. The table shows over 150,000 clones, with around 79% occurring only once. The source material was PBMCs. These receptor sequences come from a man aged 40-55 years in good health and CMV-seronegative.

The chain employs TRBV6-6 and TRBJ1-2; D is possibly TRBD1 (5 bases). In germline, CDR1 is MNHNY, CDR2 SVGAGI (reference sequence). The CDR3 runs to 12 residues. The V and J ends lost 5 bases and 12 bases respectively, with 16 bases between them. The CDR3 protein is CASSRDRGGHTF. For the CDR3, the DNA is TGTGCCAGCAGTCGGGATAGGGGAGGCCACACCTTC.

The chain links TRBV10-2 to TRBJ1-1; D is perhaps TRBD1 (6 bases). Germline V gives CDR1 WSHSY, CDR2 SAAADI. This CDR3 has 14 residues. The V gene lost 11 bases and the J gene lost 0 bases, with 16 bases spanning the gap. The CDR3 protein is CASSSGAMNTEAFF. CDR3 DNA: TGCGCCTCATCCTCAGGGGCCATGAACACTGAAGCTTTCTTT.

This clone appeared a few times. The chain uses TRBV11-1 and TRBJ1-1, with 8 bases identical to TRBD1. Germline V CDR1 and CDR2: SGHAT, FQDESV (reference sequence). With V trimmed by 5 bases and J by 0 bases, 5 bases remained unmatched. The CDR3 runs to 15 residues. The CDR3 nucleotides are TGTGCCAGCAGCCGGACAGGGTCCATGAACACTGAAGCTTTCTTT. Its protein is CASSRTGSMNTEAFF.

The chain links TRBV30 to TRBJ2-5, with 8 bases lining up with TRBD1. TRBJ2-7 matches the DNA end more closely, so the J call is doubtful. From germline, CDR1 is GTSNPN and CDR2 SVGIG (reference sequence). The length of the CDR3 is 12 residues. CDR3 nucleotides: TGTGCCTGGAGTAGGGACAGGCGCGAGCAGTACTTC. This translates into CAWSRDRREQYF.

This chain links TRBV5-1 with TRBJ2-2, with a tentative D call TRBD2 (7 bases). Trimming stripped 4 bases from V and 7 bases from J, with 23 bases between. Germline CDR1 reads SGHRS; CDR2 reads YFSETQ. This CDR3 region has 17 residues. DNA for the CDR3: TGCGCCAGCAGCGCCCCGAAGGGGGGGGGCCTCGGCGGGGAGCTGTTTTTT. Its translation is CASSAPKGGGLGGELFF.

The rearrangement uses TRBV9 and TRBJ2-5; 9 nucleotides match TRBD2. The germline V gene encodes CDR1 SGDLS and CDR2 YYNGEE. This CDR3 spans 16 amino acids. The V gene end was trimmed by 3 bases and the J gene end by 5 bases; junction bases not matched to a gene: 11. The CDR3 bases are TGTGCCAGCAGCGCCCGCGGGGGGGAGGGAGGGGAGACCCAGTACTTC. This codes for CASSARGGEGGETQYF.

The CDR3 coding sequence is TGTGCCAGCAACCGGGGTTCGGCCGCAAACTCTGGGGCCAACGTCCTGACTTTC. Amino acids: CASNRGSAANSGANVLTF. This sequence joins TRBV2 and TRBJ2-6, with D maybe TRBD2 (5 bases). There are 18 residues in the CDR3. Trimming shortened V by 7 bases and J by 0 bases, and 19 bases separated the two germline ends. Germline-derived CDR1 and CDR2 are SNHLY and FYNNEI.

V gene TRBV2 combines with J gene TRBJ2-3; maybe TRBD1 (5 bases). The V gene lost 5 bases and the J gene lost 5 bases, with 14 bases spanning the gap. The CDR3 loop spans 14 amino acids. The germline CDR1 and CDR2 sequences are SNHLY and FYNNEI. The CDR3 DNA is TGTGCCAGCAGTTTAGCAGGGAAAGGAGATACGCAGTATTTT. This sequence encodes CASSLAGKGDTQYF.

This sequence joins TRBV7-9 and TRBJ2-2; D may be TRBD1 (5 bases). CDR3 size: 16 residues. Germline V gene lookup returns CDR1 SEHNR and CDR2 FQNEAQ (reference sequence). V lost 5 bases to trimming and J lost 0 bases, with 13 bases between them. CDR3 bases: TGTGCCAGCAGCACAACGACAGTAACGAACACCGGGGAGCTGTTTTTT. Its translation: CASSTTTVTNTGELFF.

The rearrangement links TRBV6-1 to TRBJ2-1, with a possible D match to TRBD1 (6 bases). The CDR3 length is 15 residues. The V end lost 4 bases, the J end lost 4 bases, and 14 bases lay between the germline ends. Germline values: CDR1 MNHNS, CDR2 SASEGT. This CDR3 reads CASSGPGTRYNEQFF. For the CDR3, the DNA is TGTGCCAGCAGTGGTCCCGGGACAAGGTACAATGAGCAGTTCTTC.

The rearrangement joins TRBV2 to TRBJ1-5, with 7 bases fitting TRBD1. V lost 6 bases, J lost 5 bases, and 4 bases stayed unmatched. There are 13 residues in the CDR3. Germline V gene lookup returns CDR1 SNHLY and CDR2 FYNNEI. For the CDR3, the DNA is TGTGCCAGCAGGCCTGACAGGGATCAGCCCCAGCATTTT. This sequence encodes CASRPDRDQPQHF.

This clone was counted once. The V gene is TRBV6-1, the J gene TRBJ1-2; TRBD1 matches at 8 bases. CDR1 is MNHNS, CDR2 SASEGT, per germline. This CDR3 spans 14 amino acids. With V trimmed by 5 bases and J by 2 bases, 4 bases remained unmatched. CDR3 sequence: CASSFRDRNYGYTF. In nucleotides, the CDR3 is TGTGCCAGCAGTTTCAGGGACAGGAACTATGGCTACACCTTC.